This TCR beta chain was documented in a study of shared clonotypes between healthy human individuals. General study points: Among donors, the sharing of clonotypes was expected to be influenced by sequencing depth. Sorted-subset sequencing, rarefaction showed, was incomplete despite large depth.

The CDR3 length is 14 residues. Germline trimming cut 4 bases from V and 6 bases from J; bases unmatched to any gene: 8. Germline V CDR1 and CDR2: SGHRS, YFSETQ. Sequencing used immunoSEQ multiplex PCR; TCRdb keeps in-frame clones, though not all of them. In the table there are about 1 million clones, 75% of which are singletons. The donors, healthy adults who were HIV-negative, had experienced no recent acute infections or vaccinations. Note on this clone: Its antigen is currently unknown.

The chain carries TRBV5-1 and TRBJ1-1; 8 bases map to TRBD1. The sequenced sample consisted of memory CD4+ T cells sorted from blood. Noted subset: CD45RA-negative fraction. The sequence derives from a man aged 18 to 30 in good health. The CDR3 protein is CASSTGQEPSEAFF. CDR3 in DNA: TGCGCCAGCAGCACGGGACAGGAACCGTCTGAAGCTTTCTTT.